This TCR beta chain was captured in a study of cytomegalovirus exposure and HLA in healthy donors. The PCR made use of 60 Vbeta and 13 Jbeta primers. Assay used: immunoSEQ multiplex PCR; TCRdb lists only in-frame clones, some missing. The data contain 150,000 to 170,000 clones, 70% to 80% of them singletons. This CDR3 comprises 15 residues. V shed 4 bases, J shed 3 bases, and the junction held 3 bases outside the gene matches. CDR1 is SGHDT and CDR2 is YYEEEE in the germline V gene. This chain links TRBV5-6 with TRBJ2-1; 11 nucleotides line up with TRBD2. Sequencing was performed on PBMCs. The receptor was isolated from a man aged 30 to 39 in good health and CMV-seropositive. This CDR3 reads CASSKGLAVYNEQFF. CDR3 DNA sequence: TGTGCCAGCAGCAAGGGACTAGCGGTCTACAATGAGCAGTTCTTC.